This T cell receptor beta chain was recorded in a study of sequential checkpoint blockade in melanoma. The CDR3 runs 13 residues. CDR1 and CDR2 from the germline V gene are MGHRA and YSYEKL. Trimming cost V 4 bases and J 3 bases, with 10 bases left between them. As to treatment: randomized to nivolumab then ipilimumab (arm A) or the reverse (arm B). TCRdb's copy holds only in-frame clones and misses some; the assay was immunoSEQ multiplex PCR. The repertoire has over 25,000 clones, 70% to 85% of them found once; the top ten carry roughly 14%. Sequenced here: CD8+ T cells sorted from blood (inferred from file names), sampled from a patient given nivolumab and ipilimumab in sequence. The sequence was obtained from a human donor with melanoma. The rearrangement links TRBV4-1 to TRBJ2-7; no firm D call. The CDR3 nucleotides read TGCGCCAGCAGCCCCCTAGTCAGCTACGAGCAGTACTTC. Residues: CASSPLVSYEQYF.